This T cell receptor (beta chain) came from a study of shared clonotypes between healthy human individuals. The authors' processing: There were no quality scores in the junction-only immunoSEQ sequences, so filtering differed. Assay: immunoSEQ multiplex PCR; the TCRdb copy retains only in-frame clones and omits some. The V and J calls and clone size come from that table; D and trimming were worked out from the DNA. Of approximately 510,000 clones in the sample, 60% to 85% were seen once. The trim removed 5 bases at V and 3 bases at J, leaving 2 bases unmatched. In germline, CDR1 is MRHNA, CDR2 SNTAGT. The length of the CDR3 is 15 residues. For genomic DNA, unsorted samples relied on about 90 million PBMCs.

The rearrangement joins TRBV6-4 to TRBJ2-1; 12 nucleotides line up with TRBD2. The sample taken for sequencing was PBMCs. This TCR derives from a woman in her 40s in good health. Some clones in this sample may be carry-over from other donors' samples. The CDR3 sequence: CASSRLAGVYNEQFF. The CDR3, as DNA: TGTGCCAGCAGTCGACTAGCGGGGGTCTACAATGAGCAGTTCTTC.